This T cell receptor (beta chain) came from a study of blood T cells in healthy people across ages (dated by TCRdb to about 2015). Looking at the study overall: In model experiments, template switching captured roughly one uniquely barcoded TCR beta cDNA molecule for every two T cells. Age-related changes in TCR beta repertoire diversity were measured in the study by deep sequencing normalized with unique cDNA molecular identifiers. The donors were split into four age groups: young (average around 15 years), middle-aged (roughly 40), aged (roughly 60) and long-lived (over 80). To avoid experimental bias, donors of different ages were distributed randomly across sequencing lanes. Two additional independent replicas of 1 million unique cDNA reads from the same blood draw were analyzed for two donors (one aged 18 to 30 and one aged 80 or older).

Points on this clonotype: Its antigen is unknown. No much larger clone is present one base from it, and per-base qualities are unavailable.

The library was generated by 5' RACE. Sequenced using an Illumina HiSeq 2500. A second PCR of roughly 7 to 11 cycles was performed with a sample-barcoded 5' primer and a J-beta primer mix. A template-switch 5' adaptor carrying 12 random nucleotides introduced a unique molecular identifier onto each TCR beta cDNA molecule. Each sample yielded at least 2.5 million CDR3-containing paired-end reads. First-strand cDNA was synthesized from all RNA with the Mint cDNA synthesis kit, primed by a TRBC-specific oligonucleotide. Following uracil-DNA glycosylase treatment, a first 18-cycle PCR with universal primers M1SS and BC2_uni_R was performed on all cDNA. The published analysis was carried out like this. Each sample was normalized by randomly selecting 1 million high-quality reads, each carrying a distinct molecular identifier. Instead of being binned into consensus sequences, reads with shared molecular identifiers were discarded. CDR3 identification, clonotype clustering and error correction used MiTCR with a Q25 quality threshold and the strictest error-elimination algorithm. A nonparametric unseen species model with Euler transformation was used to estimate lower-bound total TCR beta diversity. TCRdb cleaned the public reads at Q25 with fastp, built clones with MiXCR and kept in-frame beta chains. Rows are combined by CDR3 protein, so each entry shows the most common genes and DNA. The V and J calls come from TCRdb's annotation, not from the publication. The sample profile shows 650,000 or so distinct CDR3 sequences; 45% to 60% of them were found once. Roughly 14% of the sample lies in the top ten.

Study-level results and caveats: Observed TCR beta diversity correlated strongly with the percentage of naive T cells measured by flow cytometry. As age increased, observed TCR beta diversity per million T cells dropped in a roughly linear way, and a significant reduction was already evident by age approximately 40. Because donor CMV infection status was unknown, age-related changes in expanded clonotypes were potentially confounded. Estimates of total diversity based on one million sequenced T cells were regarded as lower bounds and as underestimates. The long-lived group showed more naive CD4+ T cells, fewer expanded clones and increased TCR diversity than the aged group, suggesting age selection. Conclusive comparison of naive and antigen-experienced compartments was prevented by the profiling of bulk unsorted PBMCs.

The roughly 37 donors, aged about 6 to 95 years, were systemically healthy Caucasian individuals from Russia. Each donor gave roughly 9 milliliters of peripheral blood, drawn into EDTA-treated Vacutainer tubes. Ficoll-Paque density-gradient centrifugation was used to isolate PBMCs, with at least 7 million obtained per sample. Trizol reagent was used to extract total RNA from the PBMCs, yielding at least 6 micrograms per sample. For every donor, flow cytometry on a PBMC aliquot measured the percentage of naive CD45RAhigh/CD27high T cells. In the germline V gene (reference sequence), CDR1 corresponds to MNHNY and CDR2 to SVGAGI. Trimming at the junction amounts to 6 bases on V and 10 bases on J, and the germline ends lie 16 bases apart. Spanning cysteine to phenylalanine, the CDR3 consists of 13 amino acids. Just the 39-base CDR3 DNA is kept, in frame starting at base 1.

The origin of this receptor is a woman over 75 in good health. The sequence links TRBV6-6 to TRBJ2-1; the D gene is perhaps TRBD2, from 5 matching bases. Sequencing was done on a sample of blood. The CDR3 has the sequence CASSEGGLREQFF. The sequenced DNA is TGTGCCAGCAGCGAGGGTGGGCTGAGGGAGCAGTTCTTC.